The rows below give T cell receptor beta chains drawn from one sample of a study of cytomegalovirus exposure and HLA in healthy donors. Sequenced by immunoSEQ multiplex PCR; TCRdb stores in-frame clones only, minus some. The profile shows roughly 120,000 clones, about 79% of them singletons. Sequenced input: PBMCs. The receptors derive from a woman aged 18-29 years in good health and CMV-seropositive. Both conserved end residues are part of each CDR3. A D gene is named only where the DNA matches it firmly. Some rows have no size entry. The others give once, few or many, or a class for an expanded clone.

j_call v_call cdr3_length clone_size d_call cdr3_nt cdr3_aa
TRBJ1-4 TRBV5-1 14 NA NA TGCGCCAGCAGCTTCGGGACACAGAATGAAAAACTGTTTTTT CASSFGTQNEKLFF
TRBJ2-1 TRBV5-1 15 NA TRBD2 TGCGCCAGCAGCCTGACTAGCGGGAGGGCGGATGAGCAGTTCTTC CASSLTSGRADEQFF
TRBJ1-6 TRBV7-9 18 NA NA TGTGCCAGCAGCTTATACCCTTCGACAGAACTGATAGGTTCACCCCTCCACTTT CASSLYPSTELIGSPLHF
TRBJ2-5 TRBV27 13 NA TRBD1 TGTGCCAGCAGTGGACAGGTCAAAGAGACCCAGTACTTC CASSGQVKETQYF
TRBJ2-7 TRBV19 13 NA NA TGTGCCAGTAGTATTGGGGCATCCTACGAGCAGTACTTC CASSIGASYEQYF
TRBJ2-5 TRBV10-3 14 NA NA TGTGCCATCAGTGAAGACAGTCCCCAAGAGACCCAGTACTTC CAISEDSPQETQYF
TRBJ2-7 TRBV2 14 few TRBD2 TGTGCCAGCAGCCGACCGGGACTAGCGGTCGAGCAGTACTTC CASSRPGLAVEQYF
TRBJ1-1 TRBV2 12 NA NA TGTGCCAGCAGTTGGGGGACTTTTACAGCTTTCTTT CASSWGTFTAFF
TRBJ2-4 TRBV4-1 16 NA TRBD1 TGCGCCAGCAGCCATCCTCCGGGACAGGGTAGGAACATTCAGTACTTC CASSHPPGQGRNIQYF
TRBJ2-1 TRBV6-4 15 NA NA TGTGCCAGCAGTGAGGAGGCGGGAAACGTAGGTGAGCAGTTCTTC CASSEEAGNVGEQFF
TRBJ2-7 TRBV18 13 NA NA TGTGCCAGCTCACCGGGAGGGGGCTACGAGCAGTACTTC CASSPGGGYEQYF
TRBJ1-4 TRBV27 14 NA NA TGTGCCAGCAGTTCGGGACAATATAATGAAAAACTGTTTTTT CASSSGQYNEKLFF
TRBJ2-7 TRBV14 13 NA NA TGTGCCAGCAGCCCCTGGGCGGGCTACGAGCAGTACTTC CASSPWAGYEQYF
TRBJ1-3 TRBV2 14 NA NA TGTGCCAGCAGCAAAGACAGCTCTGGAAACACCATATATTTT CASSKDSSGNTIYF
TRBJ2-1 TRBV7-8 16 NA NA TGTGCCAGCAGCTCAGGACTAATTCCGACGGGGAATGAGCAGTTCTTC CASSSGLIPTGNEQFF
TRBJ1-1 TRBV10-3 13 NA NA TGTGCCATCAGTGAGTATCAGAACACTGAAGCTTTCTTT CAISEYQNTEAFF
TRBJ1-1 TRBV18 13 few TRBD1 TGTGCCAGCTCACCATGGACAGGGGAATGGGCTTTCTTT CASSPWTGEWAFF
TRBJ2-7 TRBV28 13 NA TRBD1 TGTGCCAGCAGTGCAGGGGGCATCTACGAGCAGTACTTC CASSAGGIYEQYF
TRBJ1-1 TRBV27 12 NA NA TGTGCCAGCCGGGTCGCAAACACTGAAGCTTTCTTT CASRVANTEAFF
TRBJ1-5 TRBV4-1 17 few NA TGCGCCAGCAGCCAAGGGGGCTTAAGGGGCAGGAATCAGCCCCAGCATTTT CASSQGGLRGRNQPQHF
TRBJ2-1 TRBV6-7 17 NA TRBD2 TGTGCCAGCAGTTACTATATAGGTGCGGGAGGGTACAATGAGCAGTTCTTC CASSYYIGAGGYNEQFF
TRBJ2-1 TRBV4-2 16 NA NA TGTGCCAGCAGCCAGGAGGGGGGGAGCTCCTACAATGAGCAGTTCTTC CASSQEGGSSYNEQFF
TRBJ2-7 TRBV30 11 NA NA TGTGCCTGGAGCCCCAACCGGGAGCAGTACTTC CAWSPNREQYF
TRBJ2-7 TRBV4-1 15 NA NA TGCGCCAGCAGCCAAGTTCCGCGGGGTCCCTACGAGCAGTACTTC CASSQVPRGPYEQYF
TRBJ1-2 TRBV7-2 14 NA TRBD1 TGTGCCAGCAGGGGGGACAGGGAGTACTATGGCTACACCTTC CASRGDREYYGYTF
TRBJ2-2 TRBV9 17 once TRBD2 TGTGCCAGCAGCTCGCGGCTAGCGGGATGGGGCACCGGGGAGCTGTTTTTT CASSSRLAGWGTGELFF
TRBJ1-1 TRBV30 13 NA NA TGTGCCTGGACTTTTCGAGAGGGAATTGGGGCTTTCTTT CAWTFREGIGAFF
TRBJ1-5 TRBV7-9 13 NA NA TGTGCCAGCAGCTTAGACGGTAATCAGCCCCAGCATTTT CASSLDGNQPQHF
TRBJ1-1 TRBV27 12 NA NA TGTGCCAGCAGAAACACGAACACTGAAGCTTTCTTT CASRNTNTEAFF
TRBJ2-5 TRBV5-1 14 few NA TGCGCCAGCGGTTGGACTGACTCTCAAGAGACCCAGTACTTC CASGWTDSQETQYF
TRBJ2-5 TRBV18 14 NA NA TGTGCCAGCTCACCCCGGGGTCCCCAAGAGACCCAGTACTTC CASSPRGPQETQYF